A single sample gave rise to the 12 T cell receptor beta chains below, sequenced in a study of cytomegalovirus exposure and HLA in healthy donors. The primer mix had 60 Vbeta and 13 Jbeta primers. Assay: immunoSEQ multiplex PCR; the TCRdb copy retains only in-frame clones and omits some. This table holds some 150,000 clones, around four fifths found once. The sequenced sample was PBMCs. Source of these receptors: a woman aged 40 to 50 in good health and CMV-seronegative.

The chain joins TRBV6-1 to TRBJ1-5, with a tentative D call TRBD1 (6 bases). CDR1 is MNHNS and CDR2 is SASEGT in the germline V gene. The CDR3 is 16 residues long. Trimming pared 3 bases from V and 0 bases from J, leaving 12 bases between. CDR3 in amino acids: CASSDRTDYSNQPQHF. DNA for the CDR3: TGTGCCAGCAGTGATAGGACAGATTATAGCAATCAGCCCCAGCATTTT.

The J gene is TRBJ2-1, the V gene TRBV11-2; a weak D match, TRBD1 (5 bases). V dropped 1 base and J dropped 2 bases, with 9 bases sitting between them. CDR3 length equals 15 residues. The germline gives CDR1 SGHAT, CDR2 FQNNGV. The CDR3: CASSLGVGAYNEQFF. CDR3 bases: TGTGCCAGCAGCTTAGGTGTAGGGGCCTACAATGAGCAGTTCTTC.

The chain is built from TRBV25-1 and TRBJ2-3; TRBD1 matches at 9 bases. The germline gives CDR1 MGHDK, CDR2 SYGVNS. CDR3 length: 15 residues. The V segment lost 3 bases and the J segment 1 base; nucleotides outside the gene matches: 2. CDR3 protein: CASSERTGGTDTQYF. The DNA of the CDR3 is TGTGCCAGCAGTGAGCGGACAGGGGGCACAGATACGCAGTATTTT.

The gene calls are TRBV5-1 and TRBJ1-1; 11 positions match TRBD1. V shed 4 bases and J 1 base; nucleotides not matched to a gene: 3. Per germline, CDR1 SGHRS and CDR2 YFSETQ. CDR3 length: 15 amino acids. CDR3 nucleotides: TGCGCCAGCAGCCGCGGACAGGGGGCGAACACTGAAGCTTTCTTT. It is translated as CASSRGQGANTEAFF. The full variable domain, in which reference TRBV5-1 and TRBJ1-1 provide the parts outside the CDR3, is KAGVTQTPRYLIKTRGQQVTLSCSPISGHRSVSWYQQTPGQGLQFLFEYFSETQRNKGNFPGRFSGRQFSNSRSEMNVSTLELGDSALYLCASSRGQGANTEAFFGQGTRLTVV.

The rearrangement joins TRBV28 to TRBJ1-4; 9 bases match TRBD1. The CDR3 consists of 15 residues. With 6 bases clipped from V and 8 bases from J, the junction kept 10 bases outside the gene matches. CDR1 is MDHEN and CDR2 is SYDVKM in the germline V gene. CDR3 bases: TGTGCCAGCAGCAATATACAGGGGGCGGGCGAAAAACTGTTTTTT. Amino acid sequence: CASSNIQGAGEKLFF.

The chain uses TRBV2 and TRBJ1-1; D perhaps matches TRBD1 (6 bases). V gave up 6 bases and J gave up 0 bases, with 11 bases separating them. Germline lookup yields CDR1 SNHLY and CDR2 FYNNEI. The CDR3 spans 14 residues. The CDR3 DNA reads as TGTGCCAGCAGCTGGACAGCTATGAACACTGAAGCTTTCTTT. Protein: CASSWTAMNTEAFF.

This clone was counted once. This rearrangement joins TRBV11-2 to TRBJ2-7; 7 positions agree with TRBD2. The trim removed 5 bases at V and 3 bases at J, leaving 7 bases unmatched. CDR1 SGHAT and CDR2 FQNNGV come from the germline V gene. CDR3 size: 14 residues. The CDR3 sequence is CASSGWEGRYEQYF. The CDR3 bases are TGTGCCAGCAGCGGGTGGGAGGGCCGCTACGAGCAGTACTTC.

The chain employs TRBV30 and TRBJ1-1; 7 nucleotides agree with TRBD1. The CDR3 is made up of 15 amino acids. V trimming: 4 bases; J trimming: 0 bases; junction bases outside the gene matches: 8. The germline V gene has CDR1 GTSNPN and CDR2 SVGIG (reference sequence). The CDR3 protein is CAWILRQGVNTEAFF. CDR3 in DNA: TGTGCCTGGATCCTGCGGCAGGGGGTGAACACTGAAGCTTTCTTT.

The genes are TRBV27 and TRBJ2-1, with D possibly being TRBD1 (5 bases). Per the germline V gene, CDR1 is MNHEY and CDR2 is SMNVEV (reference sequence). Trimming shortened V by 8 bases and J by 7 bases, and 24 bases separated the two germline ends. This CDR3 spans 16 amino acids. CDR3 residues: CASFDRHHRVGNEQFF. CDR3 coding DNA: TGTGCCAGCTTCGACAGACATCACCGGGTTGGGAATGAGCAGTTCTTC.

A few counts support this clone. DNA of the CDR3: TGTGCCAGCATACCGCCTGGGGGCGCTTTCTTT. It encodes CASIPPGGAFF. This chain joins TRBV6-1 and TRBJ1-1; a weak D match, TRBD1 (6 bases). From germline, CDR1 is MNHNS and CDR2 SASEGT. Trimming pared 7 bases from V and 11 bases from J, leaving 14 bases between. This CDR3 is built from 11 residues.

The chain combines TRBV4-2 with TRBJ1-2; 8 bases fit TRBD1. V shed 3 bases and J 8 bases; nucleotides not matched to a gene: 8. The CDR3 spans 14 residues. Germline CDR1 is LGHNA and CDR2 is YNFKEQ. The CDR3 DNA sequence: TGTGCCAGCAGCCACGGACAGGGAAAGGGCGGCTACACCTTC. Its protein product is CASSHGQGKGGYTF.

CDR3 DNA sequence: TGTGCCAGCAGCCAAGATTGGAGGTCAGATGAGCAGTTCTTC. It is translated as CASSQDWRSDEQFF. The V call is TRBV4-2, the J call TRBJ2-1; D possibly corresponds to TRBD2 (5 bases). In germline, CDR1 is LGHNA, CDR2 YNFKEQ. CDR3 size: 14 residues. V was cut by 0 bases and J by 8 bases, with 11 bases left in between.